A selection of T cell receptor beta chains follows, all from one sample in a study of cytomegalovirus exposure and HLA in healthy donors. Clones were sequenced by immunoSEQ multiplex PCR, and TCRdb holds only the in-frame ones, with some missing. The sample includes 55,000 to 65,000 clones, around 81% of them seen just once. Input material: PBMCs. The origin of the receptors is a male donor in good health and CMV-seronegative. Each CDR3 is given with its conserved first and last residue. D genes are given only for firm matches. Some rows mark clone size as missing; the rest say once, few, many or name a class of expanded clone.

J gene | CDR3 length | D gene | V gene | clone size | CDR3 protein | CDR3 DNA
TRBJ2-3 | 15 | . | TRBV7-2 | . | CASSPLQIRTDTQYF | TGTGCCAGCAGCCCCCTACAGATTCGAACAGATACGCAGTATTTT
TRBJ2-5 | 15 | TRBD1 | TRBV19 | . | CASLFGTEHQETQYF | TGTGCCAGCCTTTTCGGGACAGAGCACCAAGAGACCCAGTACTTC
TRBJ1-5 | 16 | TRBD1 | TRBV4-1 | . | CASSPGQGWANQPQHF | TGCGCCAGCAGCCCAGGACAGGGATGGGCCAATCAGCCCCAGCATTTT
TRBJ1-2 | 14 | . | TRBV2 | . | CASSEEVPGGGYTF | TGTGCCAGCAGTGAGGAGGTCCCGGGAGGTGGCTACACCTTC
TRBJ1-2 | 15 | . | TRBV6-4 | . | CASSSGAGADYGYTF | TGTGCCAGCAGTTCTGGTGCGGGGGCCGACTATGGCTACACCTTC
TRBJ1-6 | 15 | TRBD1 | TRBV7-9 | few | CASSLAGQGNSPLHF | TGTGCCAGCAGCTTAGCGGGACAGGGTAATTCACCCCTCCACTTT
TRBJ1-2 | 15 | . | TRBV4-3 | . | CASSRNLDGGNGYTF | TGCGCCAGCAGCCGCAACCTTGACGGGGGGAATGGCTACACCTTC
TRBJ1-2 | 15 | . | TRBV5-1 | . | CASSFAGSSDYGYTF | TGCGCCAGCAGCTTTGCAGGGTCGTCGGACTATGGCTACACCTTC
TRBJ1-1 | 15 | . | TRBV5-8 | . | CASTMRGGANTEAFF | TGTGCCAGCACCATGAGGGGGGGGGCAAACACTGAAGCTTTCTTT
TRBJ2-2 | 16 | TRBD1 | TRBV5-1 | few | CASSLGGTGNTGELFF | TGCGCCAGCAGCTTGGGCGGGACAGGGAACACCGGGGAGCTGTTTTTT
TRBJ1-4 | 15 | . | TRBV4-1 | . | CASSQVGSRYEKLFF | TGCGCCAGCAGCCAAGTGGGGAGTCGGTATGAAAAACTGTTTTTT
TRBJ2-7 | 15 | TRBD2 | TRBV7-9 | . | CASSFGTSGSYEQYF | TGTGCCAGCAGCTTCGGGACTAGCGGCTCCTACGAGCAGTACTTC
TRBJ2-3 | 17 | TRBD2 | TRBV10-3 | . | CAELAGGPGGFTDTQYF | TGTGCCGAGCTAGCGGGGGGCCCGGGCGGGTTCACAGATACGCAGTATTTT
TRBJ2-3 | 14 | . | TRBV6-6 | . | CASSRLEGADTQYF | TGTGCCAGCAGTCGACTCGAGGGTGCAGATACGCAGTATTTT
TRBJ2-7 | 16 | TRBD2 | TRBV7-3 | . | CASSLHPSGGPHEQYF | TGTGCCAGCAGCCTACACCCTAGCGGGGGACCCCACGAGCAGTACTTC
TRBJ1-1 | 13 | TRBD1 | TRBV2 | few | CASSEDRDTEAFF | TGTGCCAGCAGTGAGGACAGGGACACTGAAGCTTTCTTT
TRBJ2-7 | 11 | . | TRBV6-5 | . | CASSYRYEQYF | TGTGCCAGCAGTTACCGTTACGAGCAGTACTTC
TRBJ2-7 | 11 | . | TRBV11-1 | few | CASTLRGEQYF | TGTGCCAGCACCCTTAGAGGGGAGCAGTACTTC
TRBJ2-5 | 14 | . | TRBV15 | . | CATSKGGRQETQYF | TGTGCCACCAGCAAAGGAGGGAGACAAGAGACCCAGTACTTC
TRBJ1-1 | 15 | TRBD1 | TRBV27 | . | CASGLLGQLNTEAFF | TGTGCCAGCGGCCTGTTGGGACAGTTGAACACTGAAGCTTTCTTT
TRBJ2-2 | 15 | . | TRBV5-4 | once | CASSVRAGNTGELFF | TGTGCCAGCAGCGTCCGCGCAGGGAACACCGGGGAGCTGTTTTTT
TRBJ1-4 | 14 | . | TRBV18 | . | CASSPPNRAEKLFF | TGTGCCAGCTCACCACCGAACAGGGCTGAAAAACTGTTTTTT
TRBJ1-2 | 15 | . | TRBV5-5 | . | CASSLSQSGNYGYTF | TGTGCCAGCAGCTTGTCTCAGTCAGGGAACTATGGCTACACCTTC
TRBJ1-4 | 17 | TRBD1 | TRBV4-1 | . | CASSQRQFTGGNEKLFF | TGCGCCAGCAGCCAACGGCAATTTACAGGGGGTAATGAAAAACTGTTTTTT
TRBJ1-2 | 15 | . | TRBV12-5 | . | CASGLSPPQEGGYTF | TGTGCTAGTGGTTTGTCCCCACCCCAAGAGGGTGGCTACACCTTC